The 25 T cell receptor beta chains presented below share a single source sample, sequenced in a study of naive and memory T cell subsets. Two oligonucleotides, mixed equimolar, formed the beta constant-region primer covering TRBC1 and TRBC2. Nested alpha and beta constant-region primers with the SP2 primer drove four PCR rounds on ligated cDNA. TCRdb re-analysed the UMI-ligation and nested PCR reads in MiXCR, keeping a single row per CDR3 protein. The repertoire has over 100,000 distinct CDR3 sequences, 35% to 40% of them found once; the top ten carry more than 0.8%. Sequencing input: central memory CD4+ T cells from blood. The receptor set was obtained from a human donor in good health.

This clonotype was seen only a few times. The chain has TRBV28 and TRBJ2-7; TRBD2 matches at 14 bases. Losses at the gene ends were 8 bases for V and 6 bases for J; bases not matched to a gene: 12. This CDR3 contains 16 residues. The germline V gene encodes CDR1 MDHEN and CDR2 SYDVKM. This chain's CDR3 is CASRDPGLAGVPEQYF. CDR3 coding DNA: TGTGCCAGCCGAGACCCGGGACTAGCGGGAGTCCCCGAGCAGTACTTC.

This CDR3 is CASSLTGVTGELFF. The CDR3, as DNA: TGTGCCAGCAGCTTGACTGGGGTCACCGGGGAGCTGTTTTTT. V is TRBV7-2 and J is TRBJ2-2; unclear D gene. Germline values: CDR1 SGHTA, CDR2 FQGNSA. This CDR3 contains 14 residues. V dropped 3 bases and J dropped 4 bases, with 9 bases sitting between them.

The chain is built from TRBV4-1 and TRBJ2-1; 8 bases align to TRBD1. V was pared by 3 bases and J by 5 bases, with 12 bases of the junction left unmatched. The CDR3 totals 17 residues. Germline V gene lookup returns CDR1 MGHRA and CDR2 YSYEKL. The CDR3 nucleotides are TGCGCCAGCAGCCACTTCTTCGGACAGGGTAGGGACAATGAGCAGTTCTTC. This encodes CASSHFFGQGRDNEQFF.

In this sample, this clonotype turned up a few times. V gene TRBV27 combines with J gene TRBJ1-3; D is ambiguous. Germline lookup yields CDR1 MNHEY and CDR2 SMNVEV (reference sequence). The CDR3 runs 16 residues. Trimming took 2 bases from V and 6 from J, leaving 17 bases between them. In DNA, the CDR3 is TGTGCCAGCAGTTTAGAAGGGCCCGGGTCGTTAAACACCATATATTTT. Translated: CASSLEGPGSLNTIYF.

The genes are TRBV5-1 and TRBJ2-3; 12 bases fit TRBD1. V lost 4 bases, J lost 4 bases, and 10 bases stayed unmatched. The CDR3 length is 17 residues. CDR1 and CDR2 (germline): SGHRS, YFSETQ. The CDR3 nucleotides read TGCGCCAGCAGCCGAGCCGGGACAGGGGGCGCGTCAGATACGCAGTATTTT. Its protein is CASSRAGTGGASDTQYF.

The V gene is TRBV5-5, the J gene TRBJ2-3; 10 bases match TRBD2. Trimming removed 2 bases from V and 7 bases from J; junction bases left unmatched: 10. The CDR3 loop spans 16 amino acids. Germline lookup yields CDR1 SGHKS and CDR2 YYEKEE (reference sequence). CDR3 bases: TGTGCCAGCAGCTTCAACCCTAGCGGGGGTCCAAATACGCAGTATTTT. Amino acid sequence: CASSFNPSGGPNTQYF.

J is TRBJ2-3 and V is TRBV5-1, with 7 bases aligning to TRBD1. Germline loops: CDR1 SGHRS, CDR2 YFSETQ. The CDR3 loop spans 15 amino acids. The trim removed 3 bases at V and 2 bases at J, leaving 6 bases unmatched. The chain's CDR3 is CASSSWTGPTDTQYF. The DNA for the CDR3 is TGCGCCAGCAGCTCTTGGACAGGCCCCACAGATACGCAGTATTTT.

This rearrangement joins TRBV5-5 to TRBJ2-6, with unresolved D. V was clipped by 2 bases and J by 1 base, with 10 bases between them. Germline V gene sequence: CDR1 SGHKS, CDR2 YYEKEE (reference sequence). The CDR3 is made up of 16 amino acids. In DNA form, the CDR3 reads TGTGCCAGCAGCTTTATCTTGATGTCTGGGGCCAACGTCCTGACTTTC. This translates into CASSFILMSGANVLTF.

This clonotype was detected only a few times. The chain has TRBV28 and TRBJ1-6, with a tentative D call TRBD1 (5 bases). The CDR3 contains 14 residues. Trimming removed 4 bases from V and 10 bases from J, with 14 bases in between. In germline, CDR1 is MDHEN, CDR2 SYDVKM. CDR3 residues: CASSSRDRVSPLHF. CDR3 bases: TGTGCCAGCAGTTCCAGGGATCGAGTGTCACCCCTCCACTTT.

The V gene is TRBV7-9, the J gene TRBJ2-5; 10 bases are a match to TRBD2. Trimming at V came to 6 bases and at J to 1 base, leaving 11 bases not matched to a gene. Germline loops: CDR1 SEHNR, CDR2 FQNEAQ (reference sequence). The CDR3 is 17 residues long. The DNA of the CDR3 is TGTGCCAGCAGTTCTCAGACTAGCGGGTCTTTCCAAGAGACCCAGTACTTC. Protein product: CASSSQTSGSFQETQYF.

The V and J genes are TRBV5-1 and TRBJ2-1; 9 bases align to TRBD2. Germline trimming cut 0 bases from V and 6 bases from J; bases unmatched to any gene: 4. CDR1 is SGHRS, CDR2 YFSETQ, per germline. This CDR3 region has 15 residues. CDR3 sequence (DNA): TGCGCCAGCAGCTTGGAGAGCGGGAGGCGCAATGAGCAGTTCTTC. Its translation: CASSLESGRRNEQFF.

The CDR3 protein is CASSLDPRVGEQFF. DNA of the CDR3: TGCGCCAGCAGCTTGGACCCCCGAGTGGGTGAGCAGTTCTTC. The J gene is TRBJ2-1, the V gene TRBV5-1; D not resolved. CDR1 and CDR2 (germline): SGHRS, YFSETQ. V was clipped by 0 bases and J by 9 bases, with 13 bases between them. The CDR3 contains 14 residues.

The chain recombines TRBV20-1 with TRBJ1-5; D call uncertain. The CDR3 totals 13 residues. Trimming shortened V by 4 bases and J by 0 bases, and 7 bases separated the two germline ends. Germline CDR1 and CDR2: DFQATT and SNEGSKA (reference sequence). CDR3 sequence reads: CSAMVNSNQPQHF. CDR3 coding DNA: TGCAGTGCTATGGTAAATAGCAATCAGCCCCAGCATTTT.

This clonotype was detected a few times. The chain recombines TRBV20-1 with TRBJ1-1; no clear D. V shed 0 bases and J shed 12 bases, with 8 bases lying between them. The CDR3 runs to 10 residues. Germline V CDR1 and CDR2: DFQATT, SNEGSKA (reference sequence). The CDR3 protein is CSAREVQSFF. The CDR3 DNA reads as TGCAGTGCTAGAGAGGTGCAATCTTTCTTT.

The DNA for the CDR3 is TGTGCCAGCAGCGAGGGAGCTAACTATGGCTACACCTTC. Residues: CASSEGANYGYTF. This chain uses TRBV6-5 with TRBJ1-2; D is unresolved. The CDR3 spans 13 residues. Germline V CDR1 and CDR2: MNHEY, SVGAGI. V shed 6 bases and J shed 0 bases, with 8 bases lying between them.

The chain links TRBV20-1 to TRBJ2-7; 9 bases match TRBD2. Germline V CDR1 and CDR2: DFQATT, SNEGSKA (reference sequence). Trimming took 2 bases from V and 0 from J; bases not matched to a gene: 2. CDR3 length: 14 amino acids. This CDR3 reads CSARLAGTSYEQYF. The CDR3 region has the DNA TGCAGTGCTAGACTAGCGGGAACCTCCTACGAGCAGTACTTC.

J is TRBJ2-7 and V is TRBV6-5; 12 bases are shared with TRBD1. J gave up 3 bases and V 6 bases, and 6 bases lay outside the gene matches. Germline V gene data show CDR1 as MNHEY and CDR2 as SVGAGI. The CDR3 runs 15 residues. The CDR3 DNA is TGTGCCAGCAGCCCGGGGACAGGGGGCATCTACGAGCAGTACTTC. Amino acids: CASSPGTGGIYEQYF.

This rearrangement joins TRBV6-1 to TRBJ2-1; D assignment may be TRBD1 or TRBD2 (5 bases each). Germline-derived CDR1 and CDR2 are MNHNS and SASEGT. The V end lost 6 bases, the J end lost 8 bases, and 11 bases lay between the germline ends. The CDR3 spans 12 residues. For the CDR3, the DNA is TGTGCCAGCAGCCCCTTGGGGGATGAGCAGTTCTTC. Translating it yields CASSPLGDEQFF.

The chain couples TRBV30 to TRBJ2-1; 11 nucleotides match TRBD2. The V and J ends lost 2 bases and 6 bases, in that order; junction bases with no gene match: 3. Looked up from germline, CDR1 is GTSNPN and CDR2 is SVGIG (reference sequence). The CDR3 length is 14 residues. The CDR3 nucleotides read TGTGCCTGGAGTACTAGCGGGGGTTCCAATGAGCAGTTCTTC. It translates to CAWSTSGGSNEQFF.

This clonotype was seen a handful of times. This rearrangement joins TRBV14 to TRBJ2-5, with a possible D match to TRBD2 (5 bases). V lost 4 bases and J 7 bases, leaving 10 bases between the germline ends. The CDR3 has 12 residues. Germline V gene data show CDR1 as SGHDN and CDR2 as FVKESK. CDR3 sequence: CASSLGVGTQYF. The CDR3 DNA reads as TGTGCCAGCAGCCTCGGGGTGGGGACCCAGTACTTC.

The chain links TRBV24-1 to TRBJ2-1, with D maybe TRBD1 (6 bases). V was trimmed by 9 bases and J by 4 bases, leaving 15 bases between them. This CDR3 region has 14 residues. Looked up from germline, CDR1 is KGHDR and CDR2 is SFDVKD. For the CDR3, the DNA is TGTGCCACCTCTGGGGGCGGATCATACAATGAGCAGTTCTTC. Protein product: CATSGGGSYNEQFF.

The rearrangement uses TRBV20-1 and TRBJ1-2, with 8 bases matching TRBD1. Per germline, CDR1 DFQATT and CDR2 SNEGSKA (reference sequence). CDR3 length: 16 amino acids. The ends lost 1 base at V and 4 bases at J; junction bases unmatched: 11. The CDR3 is CSARANTGGLGYGYTF. DNA for the CDR3: TGCAGTGCTAGAGCCAATACAGGGGGATTGGGCTATGGCTACACCTTC.

This clonotype came up many times. This chain uses TRBV18 with TRBJ2-6, with D tentatively TRBD1 (6 bases). This CDR3 contains 14 residues. The V gene's germline CDR1 is KGHSH and CDR2 LQKENI. V dropped 10 bases and J dropped 1 base, with 11 bases sitting between them. CDR3 protein: CATRTGSGANVLTF. DNA of the CDR3: TGTGCCACCAGAACAGGGTCTGGGGCCAACGTCCTGACTTTC.

The J gene is TRBJ2-7, the V gene TRBV28; TRBD1 aligns across 10 bases. V shed 1 base and J 5 bases; nucleotides not matched to a gene: 11. There are 17 residues in the CDR3. Looked up from germline, CDR1 is MDHEN and CDR2 is SYDVKM. CDR3 sequence (DNA): TGTGCCAGCAGTTTATTGCACTTCCGGGACAGGGGAAACGAGCAGTACTTC. This translates into CASSLLHFRDRGNEQYF.

This clonotype was seen many times. This chain connects TRBV29-1 to TRBJ2-3; TRBD1 is a possible D gene (5 bases). The germline V and J ends were trimmed by 5 bases and 2 bases, with 14 bases remaining between them. CDR3 length equals 14 residues. Looked up from germline, CDR1 is SQVTM and CDR2 is ANQGSEA. CDR3 amino acids: CSVPGQGNTDTQYF. The CDR3 coding sequence is TGCAGCGTTCCAGGGCAGGGAAACACAGATACGCAGTATTTT.